The 25 T cell receptor beta chains reported below all come from one sample, sequenced in a study of blood T cell repertoires in COVID-19. Clones were sequenced by immunoSEQ multiplex PCR, and TCRdb holds only the in-frame ones, with some missing. The sample has approximately 230,000 clones, 86% seen once. Sequencing was carried out using peripheral blood. The receptor set was obtained from a man aged 30 to 39 who had recovered from COVID-19.

This clone was seen a handful of times. The chain joins TRBV6-4 to TRBJ1-1, with D hard to call. V gave up 5 bases and J gave up 5 bases, with 12 bases separating them. The CDR3 covers 13 residues. Per the germline V gene, CDR1 is MRHNA and CDR2 is SNTAGT. CDR3: CASSFSGWTEAFF. The CDR3 coding sequence is TGTGCCAGCAGTTTCTCAGGCTGGACTGAAGCTTTCTTT.

The rearrangement links TRBV19 to TRBJ2-7, with 11 bases aligning to TRBD1. Per the germline V gene, CDR1 is LNHDA and CDR2 is SQIVND (reference sequence). V shed 2 bases and J 6 bases; nucleotides not matched to a gene: 12. The CDR3 has 17 amino acids. The CDR3 here is CASSIRTGGAYSAEQYF. For the CDR3, the DNA is TGTGCCAGTAGTATAAGGACAGGGGGCGCTTATTCCGCCGAGCAGTACTTC.

The gene calls are TRBV7-9 and TRBJ1-5; no clear D. Trimming took off 1 base at V and 7 bases at J, with 8 bases between the two ends. From germline, CDR1 is SEHNR and CDR2 FQNEAQ (reference sequence). This CDR3 contains 13 residues. The CDR3 sequence: CASSLGPVQPQHF. The CDR3 DNA reads TGTGCCAGCAGCTTAGGGCCCGTCCAGCCCCAGCATTTT.

This clone was found once. The V gene is TRBV29-1, the J gene TRBJ2-7; 11 bases are shared with TRBD1. This CDR3 spans 14 amino acids. Trimming took 3 bases from V and 2 from J; bases not matched to a gene: 3. CDR1 SQVTM and CDR2 ANQGSEA come from the germline V gene. The CDR3 nucleotides read TGCAGCGTTGAGGACAGGGGGCTTACCTACGAGCAGTACTTC. Translation gives CSVEDRGLTYEQYF.

V gene TRBV6-2 or TRBV6-3 combines with J gene TRBJ1-5, with D possibly matching TRBD1 (5 bases). Germline CDR1 and CDR2: MNHEY and SVGEGT. V was shortened by 4 bases and J by 0 bases, with 13 bases between the two germline ends. This CDR3 has 16 amino acids. This CDR3 reads CASSSTGPNSNQPQHF. DNA for the CDR3: TGTGCCAGCAGTTCCACAGGCCCTAATAGCAATCAGCCCCAGCATTTT.

The chain combines TRBV19 with TRBJ1-6; 7 positions match TRBD1. Germline CDR1 reads LNHDA; CDR2 reads SQIVND (reference sequence). V was clipped by 7 bases and J by 3 bases; unmatched bases: 3. CDR3 size: 14 residues. CDR3 sequence (DNA): TGTGCCAGTACTCGGGACAGCTATAATTCACCCCTCCACTTT. It encodes CASTRDSYNSPLHF.

The chain combines TRBV5-1 with TRBJ2-1; TRBD2 matches 13 bases. After removal of 4 bases from V and 8 bases from J, the junction contained 3 bases not matched to a gene. The CDR3 covers 14 residues. From germline, CDR1 is SGHRS and CDR2 YFSETQ. CDR3 protein: CASSPTSGGDEQFF. CDR3 DNA sequence: TGCGCCAGCAGCCCAACTAGCGGGGGGGATGAGCAGTTCTTC.

V gene TRBV27 combines with J gene TRBJ2-7, with D possibly matching TRBD1 (5 bases). Germline CDR1 reads MNHEY; CDR2 reads SMNVEV (reference sequence). The V end lost 4 bases, the J end lost 2 bases, and 27 bases lay between the germline ends. The CDR3 consists of 19 residues. The CDR3 spells CASSSQVVWTDTRPYEQYF. The CDR3 coding sequence is TGTGCCAGCAGTTCACAGGTCGTCTGGACGGATACACGGCCCTACGAGCAGTACTTC.

The chain recombines TRBV30 with TRBJ2-3, with D maybe TRBD1 (8 bases). The germline gives CDR1 GTSNPN, CDR2 SVGIG (reference sequence). The V gene lost 7 bases and the J gene lost 0 bases, with 14 bases spanning the gap. CDR3 length: 14 residues. The CDR3 loop reads CASGQGGSTDTQYF. CDR3 DNA sequence: TGTGCCTCTGGACAGGGAGGGAGCACAGATACGCAGTATTTT. The full variable domain, with the rest looked up from reference TRBV30 and TRBJ2-3, is SQTIHQWPATLVQPVGSPLSLECTVEGTSNPNLYWYRQAAGRGLQLLFYSVGIGQISSEVPQNLSASRPQDRQFILSSKKLLLSDSGFYLCASGQGGSTDTQYFGPGTRLTVL.

The chain uses TRBV28 and TRBJ1-5; D unresolved. Germline V gene lookup returns CDR1 MDHEN and CDR2 SYDVKM. There are 12 residues in the CDR3. Trimming took 5 bases from V and 6 from J, leaving 8 bases between them. CDR3 region: CASSPSSQPQHF. DNA of the CDR3: TGTGCCAGCAGTCCCTCTAGTCAGCCCCAGCATTTT. Supplemented by reference TRBV28 and TRBJ1-5, the full variable domain reads DVKVTQSSRYLVKRTGEKVFLECVQDMDHENMFWYRQDPGLGLRLIYFSYDVKMKEKGDIPEGYSVSREKKERFSLILESASTNQTSMYLCASSPSSQPQHFGDGTRLSIL.

The chain uses TRBV19 and TRBJ1-2; possibly TRBD1 for D (6 bases). CDR1 and CDR2 (germline): LNHDA, SQIVND (reference sequence). V lost 5 bases and J 5 bases, leaving 18 bases between the germline ends. The CDR3 covers 15 residues. This CDR3 is CASSAIYGTNYGYTF. As DNA, the CDR3 is TGTGCCAGTAGTGCAATTTACGGGACAAATTATGGCTACACCTTC.

The rearrangement links TRBV3-1 (or the pseudogene TRBV3-2) to TRBJ2-5; possibly TRBD2 for D (5 bases). V was pared by 1 base and J by 9 bases, with 6 bases between. Germline assignment: CDR1 LGHDT and CDR2 YNNKEL (reference sequence). The CDR3 is 11 residues long. Written as DNA, the CDR3 is TGTGCCAGCAGCCAAGGGCGGGCCCAGTACTTC. Translation gives CASSQGRAQYF.

This clone was observed a single time. The CDR3 bases are TGTGCCAGCAGCCCTAGGAGGAGCACAGATACGCAGTATTTT. It translates to CASSPRRSTDTQYF. V gene TRBV5-4 combines with J gene TRBJ2-3; weak D call: TRBD2 (5 bases). The CDR3 contains 14 residues. The germline V and J ends were trimmed by 4 bases and 0 bases, with 9 bases remaining between them. Germline V gives CDR1 SGHNT, CDR2 YYREEE (reference sequence).

The chain couples TRBV5-1 to TRBJ1-1, with a weak D call TRBD1 (6 bases). Germline V CDR1 and CDR2: SGHRS, YFSETQ. The CDR3 consists of 16 residues. Trimming removed 3 bases from V and 4 bases from J, with 19 bases in between. The CDR3 loop reads CASSWDIQGRGTEAFF. CDR3 nucleotides: TGCGCCAGCAGCTGGGACATACAGGGCAGGGGCACTGAAGCTTTCTTT.

V gene TRBV3-1 (or the pseudogene TRBV3-2) combines with J gene TRBJ1-2; 7 nucleotides agree with TRBD1. V lost 4 bases and J lost 9; bases outside the gene matches: 11. CDR3 length equals 14 residues. The V gene's germline CDR1 is LGHDT and CDR2 YNNKEL (reference sequence). In nucleotides, the CDR3 is TGTGCCAGCAGCCTTCCTCAGGGGGTAGGGAGCTACACCTTC. It codes for CASSLPQGVGSYTF.

The chain is built from TRBV7-2 and TRBJ1-5; perhaps TRBD1 as D (6 bases). Germline CDR1 and CDR2: SGHTA and FQGNSA. The CDR3 consists of 16 residues. V gave up 0 bases and J gave up 2 bases, with 11 bases separating them. CDR3 DNA sequence: TGTGCCAGCAGCTTAGCCTTAGGGGGTGGCAATCAGCCCCAGCATTTT. Protein sequence: CASSLALGGGNQPQHF.

The chain carries TRBV19 and TRBJ2-1, with D unclear. Trimming took off 6 bases at V and 1 base at J, with 16 bases between the two ends. The germline V gene encodes CDR1 LNHDA and CDR2 SQIVND (reference sequence). This CDR3 is built from 16 residues. CDR3 nucleotide sequence: TGTGCCAGTAGGAACCGAGAGGCGAGGTCCTACAATGAGCAGTTCTTC. It codes for CASRNREARSYNEQFF.

V usage is TRBV2 and J usage is TRBJ1-4; no reliable D call. The CDR3 runs to 15 residues. In germline, CDR1 is SNHLY, CDR2 FYNNEI. With 7 bases removed from V and 0 bases from J, the gap between germline ends came to 12 bases. CDR3 in DNA: TGTGCCAGCACTAGGGAGCATGCAACTAATGAAAAACTGTTTTTT. Its translation is CASTREHATNEKLFF.

This clone appeared once. This chain joins TRBV5-4 and TRBJ1-1, with a weak D call TRBD1 (5 bases). CDR3 length: 17 residues. Germline assignment: CDR1 SGHNT and CDR2 YYREEE (reference sequence). V lost 2 bases to trimming and J lost 0 bases, with 17 bases between them. CDR3 DNA sequence: TGTGCCAGCAGCTTTAAGTCGACGACAGTCATGAACACTGAAGCTTTCTTT. Its translation is CASSFKSTTVMNTEAFF.

The J gene is TRBJ1-2, the V gene TRBV5-6; D call uncertain. The V and J ends lost 6 bases and 4 bases respectively, with 16 bases between them. Germline lookup yields CDR1 SGHDT and CDR2 YYEEEE. The CDR3 is made up of 14 amino acids. CDR3 amino acids: CASKSGGSGYGYTF. The CDR3, as DNA: TGTGCCAGCAAGTCCGGAGGGTCGGGCTATGGCTACACCTTC.

The chain recombines TRBV6-4 with TRBJ2-1; 12 bases align to TRBD1. There are 16 residues in the CDR3. Germline trimming cut 2 bases from V and 7 bases from J; bases unmatched to any gene: 6. In germline, CDR1 is MRHNA, CDR2 SNTAGT. The CDR3 coding sequence is TGTGCCAGCAGTGACGCAGGGACAGGGGGCTCAAATGAGCAGTTCTTC. This encodes CASSDAGTGGSNEQFF.

The CDR3 protein is CAVKEGTRSPLHF. CDR3 nucleotides: TGTGCCGTTAAGGAGGGAACGAGATCACCCCTCCACTTT. The chain combines TRBV2 with TRBJ1-6; D not resolved. Germline V CDR1 and CDR2: SNHLY, FYNNEI. The CDR3 is made up of 13 amino acids. V lost 11 bases, J lost 10 bases, and 18 bases lay in between.

The chain combines TRBV5-6 with TRBJ2-2, with a tentative D call TRBD2 (5 bases). Germline V gene data show CDR1 as SGHDT and CDR2 as YYEEEE. The CDR3 has 13 amino acids. The germline V and J ends were trimmed by 2 bases and 8 bases, with 10 bases remaining between them. This CDR3 is CASSLFRRGELFF. For the CDR3, the DNA is TGTGCCAGCAGCTTATTTCGGAGGGGGGAGCTGTTTTTT. Looking up the rest from reference TRBV5-6 and TRBJ2-2 gives the full variable domain: DAGVTQSPTHLIKTRGQQVTLRCSPKSGHDTVSWYQQALGQGPQFIFQYYEEEERQRGNFPDRFSGHQFPNYSSELNVNALLLGDSALYLCASSLFRRGELFFGEGSRLTVL.

Details on this clone: Other DNA sequences from this sample encode an identical CDR3 as well. This rearrangement joins TRBV6-4 to TRBJ1-1; 10 nucleotides line up with TRBD1. The CDR3 covers 14 residues. After removal of 6 bases from V and 1 base from J, the junction contained 2 bases not matched to a gene. CDR1 is MRHNA and CDR2 is SNTAGT in the germline V gene. The CDR3 DNA sequence: TGTGCCAGCAGGGGACAGGGGTGGAACACTGAAGCTTTCTTT. It translates to CASRGQGWNTEAFF.

The V and J genes are TRBV10-2 and TRBJ2-2, with D perhaps TRBD1 (5 bases). CDR1 and CDR2 (germline): WSHSY, SAAADI. The length of the CDR3 is 14 residues. V lost 5 bases and J lost 1, with 8 bases in between. For the CDR3, the DNA is TGCGCCAGCAGTTTAGGGGAGAACACCGGGGAGCTGTTTTTT. Amino acid sequence: CASSLGENTGELFF.